This T cell receptor beta chain derives from a study of patients and donors after allogeneic stem cell transplantation. The germline V gene has CDR1 MGHRA and CDR2 YSYEKL. Trimming took 1 base from V and 7 from J, leaving 16 bases between them. The CDR3 consists of 16 residues. TCRdb redid the calling of the RT-PCR reads with MiXCR, one entry per CDR3 protein. The data show a few hundred thousand distinct CDR3 sequences, around two fifths seen once. This rearrangement joins TRBV4-1 to TRBJ2-2; the D call may be TRBD1 or TRBD2 (5 bases each). The receptor's source is a human donor who was either an allogeneic HSCT recipient or a stem cell or donor lymphocyte infusion donor (not recorded which). It is not recorded whose cells these are; they may come from a transplant donor. The sample consisted of blood, either unsorted or a sorted T cell fraction (not recorded which). The CDR3 DNA reads as TGCGCCAGCAGCCAAGTAGTTCTGGGGGAAGGCGGGGAGCTGTTTTTT. Translation: CASSQVVLGEGGELFF.